This TCR beta chain was found in a study of radiation and T cells in renal cell carcinoma. This clone was seen more than once but under ten times. Treatment reported: treatment-naive control, cytoreductive nephrectomy. Using immunoSEQ multiplex PCR, the repertoire was profiled, and TCRdb retains in-frame clones only, with some absent. This sample yields 10,000 to 15,000 clones, of which less than 75% are seen a single time; roughly 19% belongs to the top ten. This CDR3 has 13 amino acids. Between the trimmed V and J ends, which lost 0 bases and 5 bases, there was a span of 5 bases. In germline, CDR1 is SGDLS, CDR2 YYNGEE.

Here the sequenced sample was tumor tissue, taken from a patient whose treatment was nephrectomy without radiotherapy. The V and J genes are TRBV9 and TRBJ2-2, with no clear D. This receptor was identified in a woman of 80 years or more with renal cell carcinoma. CDR3 sequence: CASSVVSTGELFF. The CDR3 nucleotides are TGTGCCAGCAGCGTAGTCTCGACCGGGGAGCTGTTTTTT.